The 21 T cell receptor beta chains below were found in one sample sequenced in a study of T-cell memory formation after mild COVID-19. One entry per CDR3 protein results from TCRdb running MiXCR on the 5' RACE reads. The sample holds tens of thousands of distinct CDR3 sequences, about 23% seen once. The sample taken for sequencing was PBMCs or a T cell subset sorted from them (not recorded which). The receptor set was obtained from a man between 18 and 29 years old who had mild COVID-19 (a few samples of this study predate the infection). Cell type and time point are not known.

There are a few counts of this clonotype. The rearrangement uses TRBV6-5 and TRBJ1-6; D gene unclear. V lost 6 bases, J lost 2 bases, and 8 bases lay in between. This CDR3 is built from 14 residues. Per the germline V gene, CDR1 is MNHEY and CDR2 is SVGAGI. The CDR3 sequence: CASRVSAYNSPLHF. CDR3 sequence (DNA): TGTGCCAGCAGAGTCAGCGCCTATAATTCACCCCTCCACTTT.

The CDR3 loop reads CASSEGAGDQPQHF. The CDR3 coding sequence is TGTGCCAGCAGTGAAGGGGCCGGCGATCAGCCCCAGCATTTT. The chain has TRBV2 and TRBJ1-5; D unclear. CDR1 is SNHLY, CDR2 FYNNEI, per germline. V was clipped by 1 base and J by 5 bases, with 9 bases between them. The CDR3 consists of 14 residues.

The chain links TRBV6-5 to TRBJ2-7; possibly TRBD1 for D (6 bases). V gave up 2 bases and J gave up 4 bases, with 12 bases separating them. The CDR3 consists of 14 residues. CDR1 and CDR2 from the germline V gene are MNHEY and SVGAGI. As DNA, the CDR3 is TGTGCCAGCAGTTACGTGGGGGCTTTGTACGAGCAGTACTTC. Translation: CASSYVGALYEQYF.

A few counts support this clonotype. This chain links TRBV27 with TRBJ2-1; maybe TRBD1 (6 bases). Germline V gives CDR1 MNHEY, CDR2 SMNVEV (reference sequence). Trimming removed 1 base from V and 7 bases from J, with 14 bases in between. The CDR3 is 15 amino acids. As DNA, the CDR3 is TGTGCCAGCAGTTTATTGGGGGCCCGGGATAATGAGCAGTTCTTC. Translated, it gives CASSLLGARDNEQFF.

This clonotype has only a few counts. The rearrangement links TRBV7-8 to TRBJ2-3; TRBD1 or TRBD2 may be the D gene (6 bases each). The CDR3 sequence is 16 residues long. Deletions cut 5 bases from V and 7 bases from J, with 22 bases between. The germline CDR1 and CDR2 sequences are SGHVS and FQNEAQ. Written as DNA, the CDR3 is TGTGCCAGCAGCCCTACGCGGGACGGGGGCCGATATACGCAGTATTTT. It yields the protein CASSPTRDGGRYTQYF. Full variable domain (outside the CDR3, taken from reference TRBV7-8 and TRBJ2-3): GAGVSQSPRYKVAKRGQDVALRCDPISGHVSLFWYQQALGQGPEFLTYFQNEAQLDKSGLPSDRFFAERPEGSVSTLKIQRTQQEDSAVYLCASSPTRDGGRYTQYFGPGTRLTVL.

This clonotype was found a few times. The J gene is TRBJ1-6, the V gene TRBV4-1, with D maybe TRBD1 (5 bases). The CDR3 has 14 amino acids. The V end was cut by 3 bases, the J end by 11 bases, with 14 bases between. CDR1 is MGHRA and CDR2 is YSYEKL in the germline V gene. In nucleotides, the CDR3 is TGCGCCAGCAGCCAGACTGGGCCAGGGCCACCCCTCCACTTT. Amino acid sequence: CASSQTGPGPPLHF.

This clonotype has more than one count but fewer than ten. This chain links TRBV6-6 with TRBJ1-1; D is uncertain. The ends were cut back, 0 bases at V and 4 bases at J, with 6 bases in the middle. Germline-derived CDR1 and CDR2 are MNHNY and SVGAGI (reference sequence). The CDR3 consists of 13 residues. CDR3 in amino acids: CASSYSPATEAFF. The CDR3 DNA sequence: TGTGCCAGCAGTTACTCTCCGGCCACTGAAGCTTTCTTT.

The chain uses TRBV5-5 and TRBJ2-1, with TRBD2 as a possible D gene (6 bases). The germline CDR1 and CDR2 sequences are SGHKS and YYEKEE (reference sequence). Trimming removed 4 bases at V and 10 bases at J, with 18 bases between. The CDR3 loop spans 14 amino acids. The CDR3 nucleotides read TGTGCCAGCAGCCCGGCCCGGAGGGGATACGAGCAGTTCTTC. Its translation: CASSPARRGYEQFF.

V usage is TRBV4-1 and J usage is TRBJ2-5, with a weak D call TRBD2 (6 bases). CDR1 is MGHRA and CDR2 is YSYEKL in the germline V gene. This CDR3 spans 15 amino acids. V lost 7 bases and J lost 7, with 22 bases in between. The CDR3 coding sequence is TGCGCCAGCAACCCATCTCCGGGACTCCCGGGGACCCAGTACTTC. Amino acids: CASNPSPGLPGTQYF.

This chain uses TRBV6-2 or TRBV6-3 with TRBJ2-7; no clear D. Germline CDR1 and CDR2: MNHEY and SVGEGT. The CDR3 covers 16 residues. V lost 4 bases and J lost 3, with 19 bases in between. The CDR3 spells CASSSIRRSPRYEQYV. The CDR3 nucleotides read TGTGCCAGCAGTTCCATCCGACGGTCCCCCCGCTACGAGCAGTACGTC.

This chain connects TRBV28 to TRBJ1-6; D is undetermined. The CDR3 runs to 14 residues. CDR1 and CDR2 (germline): MDHEN, SYDVKM. V was trimmed by 3 bases and J by 8 bases, leaving 11 bases between them. The CDR3 DNA sequence: TGTGCCAGCAGTTTTCGGGGTATTGATTCACCCCTCCACTTT. Translation: CASSFRGIDSPLHF.

In this sample, this clonotype turned up a few times. This chain links TRBV7-9 with TRBJ2-5; perhaps D is TRBD1 or TRBD2 (6 bases each). CDR1 is SEHNR, CDR2 FQNEAQ, per germline (reference sequence). The CDR3 runs to 14 residues. Trimming removed 4 bases at V and 1 base at J, with 10 bases between. CDR3 bases: TGTGCCAGCAGCTCAACGGGGGCCCAAGAGACCCAGTACTTC. The encoded protein is CASSSTGAQETQYF.

The chain has TRBV10-2 and TRBJ1-5, with D perhaps TRBD1 (6 bases). This CDR3 is 16 amino acids long. CDR1 is WSHSY, CDR2 SAAADI, per germline. The V end was cut by 4 bases, the J end by 3 bases, with 16 bases between. CDR3 region: CASSGYRVDTNQPQHF. CDR3 nucleotides: TGCGCCAGCAGTGGTTACAGGGTTGATACCAATCAGCCCCAGCATTTT.

The rearrangement links TRBV4-1 to TRBJ2-7; unclear D gene. The V gene's germline CDR1 is MGHRA and CDR2 YSYEKL. V lost 0 bases and J 2 bases, leaving 11 bases between the germline ends. The CDR3 is made up of 15 amino acids. The CDR3 bases are TGCGCCAGCAGCCAAGATCCCCAGCAGACCTACGAGCAGTACGTC. This sequence encodes CASSQDPQQTYEQYV.

This clonotype was counted between two and nine times. The chain has TRBV6-5 and TRBJ2-2; no definite D call. This CDR3 has 13 amino acids. Germline CDR1 MNHEY, CDR2 SVGAGI. V was trimmed by 2 bases and J by 6 bases, leaving 7 bases between them. CDR3 sequence: CASSYMLAGELFF. The CDR3 DNA reads as TGTGCCAGCAGTTACATGCTGGCCGGGGAGCTGTTTTTT.

This clonotype occurred a few times. The V and J genes are TRBV4-1 and TRBJ2-7; the D gene is possibly TRBD2 (6 bases). The germline V and J ends were trimmed by 3 bases and 9 bases, with 18 bases remaining between them. Germline V gene data show CDR1 as MGHRA and CDR2 as YSYEKL. This CDR3 comprises 14 residues. CDR3 in DNA: TGCGCCAGCAGCCATGAGCGGGCCCCAGAGGGGCAGTACTTC. Amino acid sequence: CASSHERAPEGQYF.

The rearrangement uses TRBV25-1 and TRBJ2-2; no firm D call. The CDR3 spans 12 residues. Germline values: CDR1 MGHDK, CDR2 SYGVNS. Deletions cut 4 bases from V and 7 bases from J, with 7 bases between. The CDR3 coding sequence is TGTGCCAGCAGTGCGGGCGACGGGGAGCTGTTTTTT. Its translation is CASSAGDGELFF.

The chain couples TRBV25-1 to TRBJ2-1; D is perhaps TRBD1 (6 bases). This CDR3 is built from 11 residues. Germline CDR1 MGHDK, CDR2 SYGVNS. V dropped 6 bases and J dropped 6 bases, with 6 bases sitting between them. CDR3 loop: CASRGANEQFF. The CDR3 nucleotides are TGTGCCAGCAGGGGGGCCAATGAGCAGTTCTTC.

The V and J genes are TRBV6-5 and TRBJ2-3; TRBD2 agrees at 12 bases. CDR1 is MNHEY and CDR2 is SVGAGI in the germline V gene. Trimming removed 5 bases from V and 5 bases from J; junction bases left unmatched: 5. There are 15 residues in the CDR3. CDR3 region: CASSATSGGQDTQYF. The CDR3 region has the DNA TGTGCCAGCAGTGCGACTAGCGGGGGTCAAGATACGCAGTATTTT.

This clonotype was observed a few times. The chain uses TRBV12-3 or TRBV12-4 and TRBJ2-7; no clear D gene. The V and J ends lost 3 bases and 7 bases respectively, with 10 bases between them. This CDR3 is built from 12 residues. This chain's CDR3 is CASSFPTREQYF. In nucleotides, the CDR3 is TGTGCCAGCAGTTTCCCCACCCGGGAGCAGTACTTC.

This clonotype was counted a few times. This chain joins TRBV4-3 and TRBJ2-5, with TRBD1 matching over 9 bases. V lost 0 bases, J lost 4 bases, and 9 bases stayed unmatched. The CDR3 length is 17 residues. Germline assignment: CDR1 LGHNA and CDR2 YSLEER. The CDR3 region is CASSQDIRQGGRETQYF. The CDR3, as DNA: TGCGCCAGCAGCCAAGATATCCGACAGGGGGGGAGAGAGACCCAGTACTTC.